The entry below describes one T cell receptor (beta chain). The assay was immunoSEQ multiplex PCR, and TCRdb's table has in-frame clones only and misses some. The sample has about 180,000 clones, 80% to 90% seen once. CDR3 length: 12 amino acids. V lost 6 bases, J lost 5 bases, and 8 bases lay in between. This sample is drawn from a study of blood T cell repertoires in COVID-19. What was sequenced was peripheral blood. The sequence derives from a human donor with active or convalescent COVID-19. The donor label of this sample is uncertain. The chain is built from TRBV23-1 and TRBJ2-1, with D possibly being TRBD2 (5 bases). TRBV23-1 is recorded as an ORF, its role being uncertain. The CDR3 nucleotides read TGCGCCAGCAGCCGGGAAGACAATGAGCAGTTCTTC. Its protein is CASSREDNEQFF.